The present entry profiles one TCR beta chain with its context. The antigen remains unidentified. One end of the junction is discordant with germline, which a read error may explain. A modified ARM-PCR protocol with three rounds of nested PCR amplified TCRbeta. In TCRdb, the multiplex PCR reads were re-called with MiXCR into one record per CDR3 protein. The data contain 200,000 to 250,000 distinct CDR3 sequences, 70% to 75% of them singletons. This sample was taken from a study of tumor and adjacent non-tumor tissue in lung cancer. Study findings and constraints: Shorter survival was associated with higher TCR diversity in tumors.

The germline V gene encodes CDR1 SGHAT and CDR2 FQNNGV. The CDR3 contains 13 residues. The template was RNA from unsorted bulk tissue. Newly diagnosed lung cancer patients had thoracic surgery in China, August–November 2014, without prior chemotherapy. This TCR came from a man aged 55 to 70 with non-small cell lung cancer. The chain links TRBV11-2 to TRBJ1-5, with 7 bases that match TRBD1. Near its end, the DNA agrees better with TRBJ2-3, so the J call may be wrong. The source material was lung tumor tissue. The CDR3 DNA reads as TGTGTCAGCAGCAGTAGACAGGGTCAGCCCCAGTATTTT. Translating it yields CVSSSRQGQPQYF.